What follows are 6 T cell receptor beta chains derived from one specimen sequenced in a study of blood T cell repertoires in COVID-19. Libraries were prepared by immunoSEQ multiplex PCR; TCRdb keeps only in-frame clonotypes and omits some of them. The repertoire consists of over 85,000 clones, with 75% to 85% occurring once and the leading ten covering approximately 15%. What was sequenced was peripheral blood. The receptors were sampled from a woman between 55 and 75 years old with acute or convalescent COVID-19.

This chain links TRBV27 with TRBJ1-1; D may be TRBD1 (5 bases). Germline V lookup: CDR1 MNHEY, CDR2 SMNVEV (reference sequence). V was clipped by 3 bases and J by 3 bases, with 17 bases between them. The CDR3 extends over 16 amino acids. The CDR3 loop is CASSLQRQTLYTEAFF. The CDR3, as DNA: TGTGCCAGCAGTTTGCAGCGACAGACCTTATACACTGAAGCTTTCTTT.

This rearrangement joins TRBV2 to TRBJ2-5, with D possibly matching TRBD2 (6 bases). The CDR3 contains 13 residues. Per the germline V gene, CDR1 is SNHLY and CDR2 is FYNNEI. V gave up 4 bases and J gave up 5 bases, with 11 bases separating them. CDR3 nucleotide sequence: TGTGCCAGCAGTGCGTGGGGGGTGGAGACCCAGTACTTC. This translates into CASSAWGVETQYF.

CDR3 bases: TGTGCCAGCAGTTACCAGGGAATTGAAGCTTTCTTT. Its protein product is CASSYQGIEAFF. The chain employs TRBV6-6 and TRBJ1-1; D might be TRBD1 (5 bases). The length of the CDR3 is 12 residues. V dropped 2 bases and J dropped 7 bases, with 8 bases sitting between them. Germline V gene data show CDR1 as MNHNY and CDR2 as SVGAGI (reference sequence).

This sequence joins TRBV4-2 and TRBJ1-2; D remains ambiguous. CDR1 and CDR2 from the germline V gene are LGHNA and YNFKEQ. This CDR3 is 14 amino acids long. The V gene lost 0 bases and the J gene lost 4 bases, with 9 bases spanning the gap. CDR3 sequence: CASSQDESSYGYTF. DNA of the CDR3: TGTGCCAGCAGCCAAGATGAGAGCTCCTATGGCTACACCTTC.

The chain combines TRBV4-3 with TRBJ1-6, with 11 bases that match TRBD1. The J segment lost 9 bases and the V segment lost 4 bases, leaving 5 bases of the junction unmatched. This CDR3 spans 15 amino acids. Germline values: CDR1 LGHNA, CDR2 YSLEER. CDR3 DNA: TGCGCCAGCAGCCTAGGACAGGGGGCAGGTTCACCCCTCCACTTT. Translation gives CASSLGQGAGSPLHF.

This clone was observed a few times. V is TRBV5-1 and J is TRBJ1-2; D remains ambiguous. This CDR3 has 14 amino acids. The germline V and J ends were trimmed by 0 bases and 1 base, with 7 bases remaining between them. The V gene's germline CDR1 is SGHRS and CDR2 YFSETQ. CDR3 residues: CASSLDPGNYGYTF. The CDR3 DNA reads TGCGCCAGCAGCTTGGATCCGGGTAACTATGGCTACACCTTC.